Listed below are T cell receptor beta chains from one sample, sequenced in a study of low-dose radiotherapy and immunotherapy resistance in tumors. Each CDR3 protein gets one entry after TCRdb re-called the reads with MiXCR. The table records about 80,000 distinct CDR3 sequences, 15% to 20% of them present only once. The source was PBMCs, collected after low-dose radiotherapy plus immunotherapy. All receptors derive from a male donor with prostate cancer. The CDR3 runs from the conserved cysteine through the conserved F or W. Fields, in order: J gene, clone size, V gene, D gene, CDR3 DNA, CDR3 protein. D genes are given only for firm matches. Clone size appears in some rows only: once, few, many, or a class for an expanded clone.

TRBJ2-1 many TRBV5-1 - TGCGCCAGCAGCCAGGCCGGCTCCGCCGGGAATGAGCAGTTCTTC CASSQAGSAGNEQFF
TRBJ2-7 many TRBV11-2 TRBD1 TGTGCCAGCAGCGTAACAGAGACAGGGGGCTACGAGCAGTACTTC CASSVTETGGYEQYF
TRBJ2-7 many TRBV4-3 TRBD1 TGCGCCAGCAGCCAGCAGGGGACAGGGGGCTACGAGCAGTACTTC CASSQQGTGGYEQYF
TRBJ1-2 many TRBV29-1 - TGCAGCGTTGAAGATCCCGGGGGGCGGCAGGGCTACACCTTC CSVEDPGGRQGYTF
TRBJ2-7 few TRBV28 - TGTGCCAGCACTCCTGGGGGTGCCTACGAGCAGTACTTC CASTPGGAYEQYF
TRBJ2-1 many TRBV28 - TGTGCCAGCAGTTTAACGGGAGTGGGACGCAATGAGCAGTTCTTC CASSLTGVGRNEQFF
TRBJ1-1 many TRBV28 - TGTGCCAGCATCGGGGCAGGGCCGAACACTGAAGCTTTCTTT CASIGAGPNTEAFF
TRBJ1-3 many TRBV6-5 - TGTGCCAGCAGTTCCGATCGACAGGTTGAAAACACCATATATTTT CASSSDRQVENTIYF
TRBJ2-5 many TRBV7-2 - TGTGCCAGCAGCTACATAGAGACCCAGTACTTC CASSYIETQYF
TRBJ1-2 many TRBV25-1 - TGTGCCAGCAGTGGGGGGACTCTGGGGGCAACCTATGGCTACACCTTC CASSGGTLGATYGYTF
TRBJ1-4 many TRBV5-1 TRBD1 TGCGCCAGCAGCTCAGCGGGGACAGGGCGTAATGAAAAACTGTTTTTT CASSSAGTGRNEKLFF
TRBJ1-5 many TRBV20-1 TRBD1 TGCAGTGCGTCCGGGACAGGGGGAGGCAATCAGCCCCAGCATTTT CSASGTGGGNQPQHF
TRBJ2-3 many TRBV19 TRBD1 TGTGCCAGCCGGGACAGGGGAACCTCTAGCACAGATACGCAGTATTTT CASRDRGTSSTDTQYF
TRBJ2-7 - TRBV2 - TGTGCCAGCAGTGAAGAGGACAGTTCCTACGAGCAGTACTTC CASSEEDSSYEQYF
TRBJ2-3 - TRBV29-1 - TGCAGCGTTAGGACGGGGCCCCCAGATACGCAGTATTTT CSVRTGPPDTQYF
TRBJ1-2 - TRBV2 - TGTGCCAGAAGTGAATCACTTCGCGACGGCTACACCTTC CARSESLRDGYTF
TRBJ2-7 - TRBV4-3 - TGCGCCAGCAGCCTGGGGGAGGCCGACGAGCAGTACTTC CASSLGEADEQYF
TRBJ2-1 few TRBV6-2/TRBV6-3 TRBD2 TGTGCCACCGGTGAACGGGGGGGGCCAGGCAATGAGCAGTTCTTC CATGERGGPGNEQFF
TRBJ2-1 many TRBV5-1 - TGCGCCAGCACCAGTCACGTTGAGCAGTTCTTC CASTSHVEQFF
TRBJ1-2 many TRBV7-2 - TGTGCCAGCAGCCTTCTAGGACAAAACTATGGCTACACCTTC CASSLLGQNYGYTF
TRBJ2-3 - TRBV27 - TGTGCCAGCAGTTTCAGTCTTGGCTACACAGATACGCAGTATTTT CASSFSLGYTDTQYF
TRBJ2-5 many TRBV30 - TGTGCCTGGAGAGCCGGGACATACGGGACCCAGTACTTC CAWRAGTYGTQYF
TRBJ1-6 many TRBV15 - TGTGCCACGTCAGGATCTGTCGATTATAATTCACCCCTCCACTTT CATSGSVDYNSPLHF
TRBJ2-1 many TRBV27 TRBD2 TGTGCCAGCCACCCAGCGGGAGATTACAATGAGCAGTTCTTC CASHPAGDYNEQFF
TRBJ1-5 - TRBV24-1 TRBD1 TGTGCCACCAGTGACCCGGGACAGGGGGCTGGTCAGCCCCAGCATTTT CATSDPGQGAGQPQHF
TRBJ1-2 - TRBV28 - TGTGCCAGCAGTTTTTTTGGGACTAACTATGGCTACACCTTC CASSFFGTNYGYTF
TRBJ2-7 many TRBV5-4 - TGTGCCAGCAGCCGGGACACTTACGAGCAGTACTTC CASSRDTYEQYF
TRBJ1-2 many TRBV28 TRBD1 TGTGCCAGCAGCCTGCCCGGGACAGGGACCCAGAACTATGGCTACACCTTC CASSLPGTGTQNYGYTF
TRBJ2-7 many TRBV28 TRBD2 TGTGCCAGCAGCCGGCCGGGGGGTTCCTACTACGAGCAGTACTTC CASSRPGGSYYEQYF
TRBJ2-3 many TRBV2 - TGTGCCAGCAGTTATCGGCCAGATACGCAGTATTTT CASSYRPDTQYF
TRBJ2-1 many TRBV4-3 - TGCGCCAGCAGCCAAGAAAACAAATTCTACAATGAGCAGTTCTTC CASSQENKFYNEQFF
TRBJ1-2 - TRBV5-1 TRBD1 TGCGCCAGCAGCGTTGACAGGGAAAGCGGCTACACCTTC CASSVDRESGYTF
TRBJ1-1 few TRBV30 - TGTGCCTGGAGTGTAGGGGGTCGGCGAGAAGCTTTCTTT CAWSVGGRREAFF
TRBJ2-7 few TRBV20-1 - TGCAGTGCTGTCCCCGGCGGCGGGAAGGCCTACGAGCAGTACTTC CSAVPGGGKAYEQYF
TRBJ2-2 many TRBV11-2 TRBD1 TGTGCCAGCAGCCACAGGGGGAAGGTCGGGGAGCTGTTTTTT CASSHRGKVGELFF
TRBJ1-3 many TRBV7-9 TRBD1 TGTGCCAGCAGCCCGGGACAGGGGACTGGAAACACCATATATTTT CASSPGQGTGNTIYF
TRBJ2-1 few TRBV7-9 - TGTGCCAGCAGCTTACTAGGAGGCAATGAGCAGTTCTTC CASSLLGGNEQFF
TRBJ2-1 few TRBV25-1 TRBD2 TGTGCCAGCAAAGGGAGGGGAGGACCCTACAATGAGCAGTTCTTC CASKGRGGPYNEQFF
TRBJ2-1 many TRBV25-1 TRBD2 TGTGCCAGCGAACGCGGGGGGGCGTATGAGCAGTTCTTC CASERGGAYEQFF
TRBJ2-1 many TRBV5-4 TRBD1 TGTGCCAGCAGCTGGACAGGGGGAAGGGATGAGCAGTTCTTC CASSWTGGRDEQFF
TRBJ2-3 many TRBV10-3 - TGTGCCATCAACTCCGGGGGCTACACAGATACGCAGTATTTT CAINSGGYTDTQYF
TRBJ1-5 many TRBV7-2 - TGTGCCAGCAGCTTAGCGCCCGGCGGAGGGCAGCCCCAGCATTTT CASSLAPGGGQPQHF
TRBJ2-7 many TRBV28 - TGTGCCAGCAGTTTCCGAACTCCTTACGAGCAGTACTTC CASSFRTPYEQYF
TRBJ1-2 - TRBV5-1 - TGCGCCAGCAGCTTCCCCACGTCAGGGGAAGGCTACACCTTC CASSFPTSGEGYTF
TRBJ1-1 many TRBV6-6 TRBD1 TGTGCCAGTAGACAGGGGGAGAACACTGAAGCTTTCTTT CASRQGENTEAFF
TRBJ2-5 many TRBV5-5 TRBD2 TGTGCCAGCAGCTTGGGGGGCCTAGCGGGAGCGGAGACCCAGTACTTC CASSLGGLAGAETQYF
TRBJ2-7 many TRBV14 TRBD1 TGTGCCAGCAGCCCCGGGACAGGGGGTTCCGAGTACTTC CASSPGTGGSEYF
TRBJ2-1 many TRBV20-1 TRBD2 TGCAGTGCTCCCGGGACTAGCGGGAGTTCAAACAATGAGCAGTTCTTC CSAPGTSGSSNNEQFF
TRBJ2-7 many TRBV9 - TGTGCCAGCAGCGTAGAGGTAGGGAGCTCCTACGAGCAGTACTTC CASSVEVGSSYEQYF